This T cell receptor (beta chain) is from a study of blood T cell repertoires in COVID-19. As handled by the study authors: The authors estimated nucleated cell counts from reference gene primer amplification. Data came from immunoSEQ multiplex PCR; TCRdb stores just in-frame clones and leaves some out. V and J calls and clone size are as listed in that table; D and trimming were resolved from the DNA. The sample lists approximately 350,000 clones, under 95% seen once, with about 3.5% in the top ten. This clone appeared once. CDR3 length equals 15 residues. Germline CDR1 is SQVTM and CDR2 is ANQGSEA. V lost 6 bases and J lost 4; bases outside the gene matches: 12.

This TCR was recovered from a woman aged 18-35 years who had recovered from COVID-19. The material sequenced was peripheral blood. V is TRBV29-1 and J is TRBJ2-3, with TRBD2 matching 8 bases. In nucleotides, the CDR3 is TGCAGCGTCCTCGACGGACTAGCAGCGTCAGATACGCAGTATTTT. Translation gives CSVLDGLAASDTQYF.